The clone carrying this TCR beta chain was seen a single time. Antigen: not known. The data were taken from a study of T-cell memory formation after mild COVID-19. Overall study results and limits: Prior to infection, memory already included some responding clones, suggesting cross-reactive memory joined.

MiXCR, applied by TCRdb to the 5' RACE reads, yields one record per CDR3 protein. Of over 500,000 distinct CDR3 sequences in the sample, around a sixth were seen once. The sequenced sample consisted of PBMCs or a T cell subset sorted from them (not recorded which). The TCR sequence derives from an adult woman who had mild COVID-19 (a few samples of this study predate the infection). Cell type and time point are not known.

The DNA for the CDR3 is TGTGCCAGCAGATCCGGACAGGGGGACCAGCCCCAGCATTTT. Protein: CASRSGQGDQPQHF. This chain links TRBV6-1 with TRBJ1-5; TRBD1 agrees at 10 bases. Per the germline V gene, CDR1 is MNHNS and CDR2 is SASEGT. This CDR3 is built from 14 residues. The J segment lost 7 bases and the V segment lost 6 bases, leaving 6 bases of the junction unmatched.